The subject of this entry is one T cell receptor (beta chain). Its matching antigen is unknown. These data belong to a study of T cells after yellow fever vaccination. Looking at the study overall: Fractions low in cell number were prepared with SMART-Seq v4 Ultra Low Input.

Study-wide results and caveats: Reappearance after the booster was observed for most primary-vaccination clones (roughly 96% CD4, roughly 90% CD8). Clonotypes appearing in both CD4 and CD8 compartments existed, and their share was small. In FACS-sorted repertoires, abundant clonotypes from the bulk population could appear as contaminants.

TCRdb passed the 5' RACE reads through MiXCR, listing each CDR3 protein once. This repertoire shows some 220,000 distinct CDR3 sequences, around 3.1% found once; its top ten account for 2.5% to 3.5%. Germline V CDR1 and CDR2: ENHRY, SYGVKD. The CDR3 spans 13 residues. V was cut by 6 bases and J by 4 bases, with 11 bases left in between. This sequence was found in a young man who received the YFV17D yellow fever vaccine. The material sequenced was CD4+ T cells sorted from PBMCs, taken 10 days after the yellow fever booster vaccination. The chain recombines TRBV10-3 with TRBJ2-3; TRBD1 is a possible D gene (6 bases). CDR3 in amino acids: CAIRGTYSDTQYF. CDR3 coding DNA: TGTGCCATCAGAGGGACATACTCAGATACGCAGTATTTT.